This note documents a single T cell receptor beta chain sequence. The target of this receptor is not known. Since the receptor is from a mouse, mouse gene names and germline sequences apply. The library relied on the immunoSEQ multiplex PCR assay. Adaptive Biotechnologies performed the TCRbeta CDR3 sequencing at survey depth and reported CDR3 sequences, V/J genes, productive frequency and template counts. Amplification of TCR beta CDR3 regions started from genomic DNA instead of RNA. On the authors' methods: Jensen-Shannon divergence served to quantify pairwise repertoire overlap between tissues, with 0 meaning identical and 1 meaning complete divergence. Based on pairwise JSD values, tissues were grouped by single-linkage agglomerative hierarchical clustering, and the results were shown as dendrograms. All patient samples were analyzed with GLIPH2 using simulation_depth 1000, kmer_min_depth 3 and cdr3_length_cutoff 8, and only groups containing more than two unique CDR3s were kept. A standardized tissue-overlap score extrapolated Jaccard GLIPH-group overlap across patients to a standard repertoire size of 1000 clones. Linear mixed-effect models, with tissue as a fixed effect and individual as a random effect, were used to test how diversity related to clinical or experimental variables. Imported from immuneACCESS, the table was reduced by TCRdb to in-frame sequences with V and J called. These copies leave out some clones; in studies compared against another copy, an unresolved V gene accounts for under half, and the cause of the remainder is not known. V and J calls plus clone size are reproduced from that table; the DNA served to infer D and trimming. Recorded for this sample are roughly 50,000 clones; approximately 70% of them occurred a single time. The top ten clones comprise around 0.5% of the sample.

The sample is drawn from a study of tissue T cells after allogeneic stem cell transplantation (dated by TCRdb to between 2021 and 2022). Study-level background: TCR beta repertoires were profiled across many tissues obtained from research autopsies of patients with and without GVHD, as well as in mouse models of GVHD. The human arm was conducted as a prospective observational study, and neither blinding nor randomization was performed. Study-level results and caveats: Within patients, how anatomically similar tissues were was a major factor shaping TCR repertoire composition, regardless of disease or transplant status. Which tissue TCRs were alloreactive or antigen-specific was not determined in the study, and some clones might have been persisting host cells. A small and clinically heterogeneous patient cohort was studied, and sampling depth was acknowledged as a limitation. In both patients and mice, only a limited portion of the TCR repertoire detected in tissues was captured by blood and spleen T cells. Not many T cell clones showed up in more than one patient, yet clustering based on motifs uncovered repertoire signatures that were shared across patients in a tissue-specific way.

Source material: sorted cells pooled from one or two spleens. This clonotype was obtained from a pool of C57BL/6 mice in good health.

The CDR3 amino acid sequence is: CASSIMGSNERLFF. Partial CDR3 DNA: TGTGCCAGCAGTATAATGGGATCCAACGAAAGATTATTT. The chain is made from TRBV19 and TRBJ1-4; no D gene call is confident. Sequencing ends 1 residue short of the CDR3 end; the germline J gene provides the rest. The germline V gene (reference sequence) specifies FNHDT as CDR1 and SITEND as CDR2. Deletion took 1 base off V and 2 bases off J, with a span of 6 bases between the germline ends. The CDR3 numbers 14 residues from cysteine through phenylalanine. The DNA has 39 bases, all within the CDR3, and is read from base 1. Outside the CDR3, residues come from the reference TRBV19 and TRBJ1-4 proteins, so the full variable domain is: GGIITQTPKFLIGQEGQKLTLKCQQNFNHDTMYWYRQDSGKGLRLIYYSITENDLQKGDLSEGYDASREKKSSFSLTVTSAQKNEMAVFLCASSIMGSNERLFFGHGTKLSVL.